This T cell receptor beta chain was identified in a study of monozygotic twins with inflammatory bowel disease. Regarding this clonotype: Antigen unknown.

The germline V gene encodes CDR1 SGHTA and CDR2 FQGNSA. The CDR3 has 14 amino acids. Per donor, less than 3 ml of blood was collected and frozen. Study findings and constraints: Backing was not found for a single strong signal or clonotype associated with IBD. Repertoire similarity matched across concordant and discordant twins, perhaps owing to limited power.

A template switching step added UMIs, each with a 6-nucleotide sample barcode. No DNA is given; TCRdb re-called the 5' RACE reads and lists each CDR3 protein once. The repertoire shows about 330,000 distinct CDR3 sequences; the top ten hold roughly 2%. The chain couples TRBV7-2 to TRBJ2-3. Sequences were obtained from blood. The receptor comes from a human donor with ulcerative colitis or Crohn's disease, or a healthy co-twin of an affected twin (not recorded which). The CDR3 here is CASSLDPGADTQYF. The full variable domain, rest sourced from reference TRBV7-2 and TRBJ2-3, is GAGVSQSPSNKVTEKGKDVELRCDPISGHTALYWYRQSLGQGLEFLIYFQGNSAPDKSGLPSDRFSAERTGGSVSTLTIQRTQQEDSAVYLCASSLDPGADTQYFGPGTRLTVL.